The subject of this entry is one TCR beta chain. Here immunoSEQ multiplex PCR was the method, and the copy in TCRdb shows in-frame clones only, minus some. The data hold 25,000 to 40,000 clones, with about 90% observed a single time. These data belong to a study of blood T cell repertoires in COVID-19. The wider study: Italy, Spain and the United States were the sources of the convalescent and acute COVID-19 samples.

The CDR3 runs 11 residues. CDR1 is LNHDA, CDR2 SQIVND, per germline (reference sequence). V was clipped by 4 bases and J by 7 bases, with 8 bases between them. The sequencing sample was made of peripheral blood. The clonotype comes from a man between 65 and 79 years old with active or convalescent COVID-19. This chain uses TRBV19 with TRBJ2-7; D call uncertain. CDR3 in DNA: TGTGCCAGTAGTAGACTTACGGAGCAGTACTTC. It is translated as CASSRLTEQYF. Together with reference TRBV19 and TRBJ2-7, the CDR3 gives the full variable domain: DGGITQSPKYLFRKEGQNVTLSCEQNLNHDAMYWYRQDPGQGLRLIYYSQIVNDFQKGDIAEGYSVSREKKESFPLTVTSAQKNPTAFYLCASSRLTEQYFGPGTRLTVT.